Included here is one T cell receptor beta chain sequence, with context. Here immunoSEQ multiplex PCR was the method, and the copy in TCRdb shows in-frame clones only, minus some. The sample holds some 87,000 clones, more than 65% seen once. CDR1 MNHEY and CDR2 SMNVEV come from the germline V gene (reference sequence). After removal of 5 bases from V and 0 bases from J, the junction contained 15 bases not matched to a gene. The CDR3 is 19 amino acids. This entry is derived from a study of blood T cell repertoires in COVID-19. For the study at large: COVID-19 samples from acute and convalescent phases originated in the United States, Italy and Spain.

The V gene is TRBV27, the J gene TRBJ2-1, with 8 bases fitting TRBD1. This receptor was taken from an elderly woman with active or convalescent COVID-19. Sequencing was performed on peripheral blood. The CDR3 DNA is TGTGCCAGCAGTCCCCGGGACAGGCTAATGGGGAGCTCCTACAATGAGCAGTTCTTC. It yields the protein CASSPRDRLMGSSYNEQFF.